What follows are 30 T cell receptor beta chains derived from one specimen sequenced in a study of blood T cell repertoires in COVID-19. TCRdb keeps only in-frame clones here, not all; method: immunoSEQ multiplex PCR. The data hold 150,000 to 200,000 clones, with roughly nine tenths observed a single time. The sample taken for sequencing was peripheral blood. The receptors shown here come from a woman between 65 and 79 years old with acute or convalescent COVID-19.

This clone was detected once. The chain has TRBV5-5 and TRBJ2-5; 10 bases fit TRBD1. J gave up 4 bases and V 2 bases, and 2 bases lay outside the gene matches. The CDR3 contains 14 residues. CDR1 is SGHKS, CDR2 YYEKEE, per germline (reference sequence). The CDR3 DNA sequence: TGTGCCAGCAGCTTATGGACAGGGGGAGAGACCCAGTACTTC. This gives the protein CASSLWTGGETQYF.

The CDR3 is CASSDMTANYGYTF. DNA for the CDR3: TGTGCCAGCAGTGATATGACAGCTAACTATGGCTACACCTTC. The rearrangement uses TRBV6-1 and TRBJ1-2, with a tentative D call TRBD1 (5 bases). The germline V gene encodes CDR1 MNHNS and CDR2 SASEGT. This CDR3 spans 14 amino acids. V was trimmed by 3 bases and J by 0 bases, leaving 8 bases between them.

V gene TRBV7-9 combines with J gene TRBJ1-1; D is unresolved. Per germline, CDR1 SEHNR and CDR2 FQNEAQ (reference sequence). V was cut by 6 bases and J by 1 base, with 6 bases left in between. This CDR3 has 12 residues. In DNA, the CDR3 is TGTGCCAGCAGTTATCCGAACACTGAAGCTTTCTTT. It specifies CASSYPNTEAFF.

The chain has TRBV7-9 and TRBJ2-7; the D gene is possibly TRBD2 (5 bases). This CDR3 has 14 amino acids. The V end was cut by 1 base, the J end by 6 bases, with 13 bases between. Germline values: CDR1 SEHNR, CDR2 FQNEAQ (reference sequence). The CDR3 DNA is TGTGCCAGCAGCTTAGTTGGGAGCGGACTCGAGCAGTACTTC. Amino acids: CASSLVGSGLEQYF.

V gene TRBV5-5 combines with J gene TRBJ2-2, with D perhaps TRBD1 (5 bases). The CDR3 has 16 residues. Trimming stripped 0 bases from V and 4 bases from J, with 13 bases between. Germline V gene sequence: CDR1 SGHKS, CDR2 YYEKEE (reference sequence). The CDR3 sequence: CASSLVSGSSTGELFF. The CDR3 nucleotides are TGTGCCAGCAGCTTGGTTTCAGGGTCCTCCACCGGGGAGCTGTTTTTT.

The chain employs TRBV7-9 and TRBJ1-2; 8 positions agree with TRBD1. The J segment lost 0 bases and the V segment lost 1 base, leaving 7 bases of the junction unmatched. The CDR3 has 17 amino acids. CDR1 SEHNR and CDR2 FQNEAQ come from the germline V gene (reference sequence). The CDR3 spells CASSLGTGTPSNYGYTF. In DNA form, the CDR3 reads TGTGCCAGCAGCTTAGGGACAGGGACCCCTTCTAACTATGGCTACACCTTC.

J is TRBJ2-2 and V is TRBV10-3; 7 nucleotides match TRBD1. The V and J ends lost 6 bases and 0 bases, in that order; junction bases with no gene match: 4. CDR1 is ENHRY, CDR2 SYGVKD, per germline. CDR3 length: 15 amino acids. CDR3 region: CAISPGTANTGELFF. The CDR3 region has the DNA TGTGCCATCAGCCCCGGGACAGCGAACACCGGGGAGCTGTTTTTT.

This clone was recorded only once. The V and J genes are TRBV7-9 and TRBJ2-1; the match to TRBD2 covers 8 bases. The CDR3 is made up of 13 amino acids. Germline V CDR1 and CDR2: SEHNR, FQNEAQ (reference sequence). J was trimmed by 7 bases and V by 1 base; bases with no gene match: 0. The CDR3 sequence is CASSLVAGNEQFF. CDR3 sequence (DNA): TGTGCCAGCAGCTTAGTAGCGGGGAATGAGCAGTTCTTC.

The J gene is TRBJ1-5, the V gene TRBV7-2; no reliable D call. This CDR3 has 13 amino acids. V was shortened by 3 bases and J by 7 bases, with 10 bases between the two germline ends. Per the germline V gene, CDR1 is SGHTA and CDR2 is FQGNSA. CDR3 loop: CASSFPGRQPQHF. The CDR3 DNA sequence: TGTGCCAGCAGCTTCCCGGGTCGGCAGCCCCAGCATTTT.

This clone was seen only once. The chain carries TRBV3-1 (or the pseudogene TRBV3-2) and TRBJ2-7, with 9 bases that match TRBD1. J was trimmed by 3 bases and V by 4 bases; bases with no gene match: 1. Germline V gene data show CDR1 as LGHDT and CDR2 as YNNKEL (reference sequence). The CDR3 runs 13 residues. The CDR3 coding sequence is TGTGCCAGCAGCCGACAGGGGGGCTACGAGCAGTACTTC. This codes for CASSRQGGYEQYF.

This chain uses TRBV11-2 with TRBJ1-1, with D possibly matching TRBD1 (5 bases). V lost 5 bases and J 10 bases, leaving 23 bases between the germline ends. The CDR3 has 15 residues. The germline V gene has CDR1 SGHAT and CDR2 FQNNGV. The CDR3 DNA follows: TGTGCCAGCAGCACCAGGGAGACAGCAACGGGGGTAGCTTTCTTT. Encoded protein: CASSTRETATGVAFF. The full variable domain, completed using reference TRBV11-2 and TRBJ1-1, is EAGVAQSPRYKIIEKRQSVAFWCNPISGHATLYWYQQILGQGPKLLIQFQNNGVVDDSQLPKDRFSAERLKGVDSTLKIQPAKLEDSAVYLCASSTRETATGVAFFGQGTRLTVV.

The chain carries TRBV11-3 and TRBJ2-2; possible D gene TRBD2, 5 bases. Germline assignment: CDR1 SGHNT and CDR2 YENEEA. The CDR3 covers 16 residues. The V end lost 3 bases, the J end lost 9 bases, and 20 bases lay between the germline ends. CDR3 coding DNA: TGTGCCAGCAGCTTCTCCGCTGAGAGCGGCTTCCGGGAGCTGTTTTTT. Translation gives CASSFSAESGFRELFF.

The chain joins TRBV19 to TRBJ1-5, with D unclear. V lost 1 base, J lost 4 bases, and 8 bases lay in between. Germline assignment: CDR1 LNHDA and CDR2 SQIVND (reference sequence). The CDR3 extends over 14 amino acids. The CDR3, as DNA: TGTGCCAGTAGTATAGTTCAGCGAAATCAGCCCCAGCATTTT. It translates to CASSIVQRNQPQHF.

The chain recombines TRBV29-1 with TRBJ1-2; D ambiguous. The CDR3 is 11 amino acids. CDR1 and CDR2 from the germline V gene are SQVTM and ANQGSEA. V lost 4 bases and J 5 bases, leaving 8 bases between the germline ends. CDR3 loop: CSVAREYGYTF. Here the CDR3 DNA reads TGCAGCGTTGCCCGAGAATATGGCTACACCTTC.

The chain joins TRBV19 to TRBJ1-5; D remains ambiguous. The CDR3 runs 13 residues. Germline V gene data show CDR1 as LNHDA and CDR2 as SQIVND (reference sequence). With 3 bases removed from V and 4 bases from J, the gap between germline ends came to 7 bases. CDR3 in amino acids: CASSIGRNQPQHF. The CDR3 DNA sequence: TGTGCCAGTAGTATTGGCAGAAATCAGCCCCAGCATTTT.

The chain combines TRBV30 with TRBJ2-2; 10 bases match TRBD2. Losses at the gene ends were 5 bases for V and 4 bases for J; bases not matched to a gene: 10. Germline CDR1 and CDR2: GTSNPN and SVGIG (reference sequence). This CDR3 has 16 amino acids. The CDR3 sequence: CAWGTGTSVFTGELFF. CDR3 DNA: TGTGCCTGGGGGACCGGGACTAGCGTCTTCACCGGGGAGCTGTTTTTT. Variable domain in full (rest from reference TRBV30 and TRBJ2-2): SQTIHQWPATLVQPVGSPLSLECTVEGTSNPNLYWYRQAAGRGLQLLFYSVGIGQISSEVPQNLSASRPQDRQFILSSKKLLLSDSGFYLCAWGTGTSVFTGELFFGEGSRLTVL.

The rearrangement links TRBV27 to TRBJ1-1; 10 nucleotides line up with TRBD1. V trimming: 6 bases; J trimming: 0 bases; junction bases outside the gene matches: 4. The germline CDR1 and CDR2 sequences are MNHEY and SMNVEV (reference sequence). This CDR3 contains 15 residues. The CDR3, as DNA: TGTGCCAGCAGCTCGGGACAGGGGATGAACACTGAAGCTTTCTTT. Its translation is CASSSGQGMNTEAFF.

This clone was picked up one time. The chain carries TRBV19 and TRBJ1-6; the match to TRBD1 covers 7 bases. The CDR3 loop spans 14 amino acids. Trimming removed 3 bases from V and 5 bases from J; junction bases left unmatched: 1. Germline assignment: CDR1 LNHDA and CDR2 SQIVND (reference sequence). This chain's CDR3 is CASSITGDNSPLHF. The CDR3 bases are TGTGCCAGTAGTATTACAGGGGATAATTCACCCCTCCACTTT.

Of note for this clone: Other DNA sequences within the sample encode an identical CDR3. The chain is built from TRBV6-1 and TRBJ1-1; 9 bases agree with TRBD1. Germline CDR1 MNHNS, CDR2 SASEGT. The CDR3 loop spans 14 amino acids. J lost 3 bases, V lost 3 bases, and 2 bases had no gene match. CDR3 sequence (DNA): TGTGCCAGCAGTGAGGACAGGGGCGACACTGAAGCTTTCTTT. Its translation: CASSEDRGDTEAFF.

The rearrangement links TRBV2 to TRBJ2-3, with no clear D. This CDR3 has 15 amino acids. V was shortened by 6 bases and J by 1 base, with 14 bases between the two germline ends. Germline lookup yields CDR1 SNHLY and CDR2 FYNNEI. CDR3 coding DNA: TGTGCCAGCAGGCCCTACCGATCCGGCACAGATACGCAGTATTTT. Its protein is CASRPYRSGTDTQYF.

The rearrangement joins TRBV28 to TRBJ2-3; tentative D call: TRBD2 (5 bases). With 7 bases removed from V and 6 bases from J, the gap between germline ends came to 14 bases. The CDR3 covers 13 residues. CDR1 and CDR2 (germline): MDHEN, SYDVKM. CDR3 DNA sequence: TGTGCCAGCACCCCGGCGGGCATCGATACGCAGTATTTT. Protein: CASTPAGIDTQYF.

The J gene is TRBJ1-5, the V gene TRBV7-2; D perhaps matches TRBD1 (5 bases). Germline assignment: CDR1 SGHTA and CDR2 FQGNSA. This CDR3 spans 15 amino acids. V was pared by 3 bases and J by 6 bases, with 15 bases between. Written as DNA, the CDR3 is TGTGCCAGCAGCTTTGGGGGGGGTAGGGGTCAGCCCCAGCATTTT. Its translation is CASSFGGGRGQPQHF.

The chain is built from TRBV29-1 and TRBJ1-5, with TRBD1 matching over 10 bases. The CDR3 consists of 13 residues. J lost 6 bases, V lost 4 bases, and 3 bases had no gene match. Germline values: CDR1 SQVTM, CDR2 ANQGSEA. CDR3 DNA sequence: TGCAGCGTTGGGGACAGGGGAGGTCAGCCCCAGCATTTT. Amino acids: CSVGDRGGQPQHF.

The chain is built from TRBV11-2 and TRBJ1-3, with a possible D match to TRBD1 (5 bases). The CDR3 has 15 residues. Per germline, CDR1 SGHAT and CDR2 FQNNGV. The ends were cut back, 4 bases at V and 4 bases at J, with 14 bases in the middle. CDR3 coding DNA: TGTGCCAGCAGCTCCAGTCTTGGGGGGGGAAACACCATATATTTT. Its protein is CASSSSLGGGNTIYF.

The chain employs TRBV7-8 and TRBJ1-5; 11 nucleotides agree with TRBD1. V lost 5 bases to trimming and J lost 6 bases; unmatched junction nucleotides: 9. CDR1 is SGHVS and CDR2 is FQNEAQ in the germline V gene. The CDR3 covers 16 residues. The CDR3 here is CASSTHGQGAGQPQHF. In DNA, the CDR3 is TGTGCCAGCAGCACCCACGGACAGGGGGCCGGTCAGCCCCAGCATTTT.

This clone has only a few counts. The chain is built from TRBV28 and TRBJ2-3; TRBD2 aligns across 13 bases. Germline V lookup: CDR1 MDHEN, CDR2 SYDVKM. This CDR3 has 17 residues. V was pared by 4 bases and J by 4 bases, with 8 bases of the junction left unmatched. The DNA for the CDR3 is TGTGCCAGCAGTTCCCCAGGACTAGCGGGAGATTCAGATACGCAGTATTTT. Its protein product is CASSSPGLAGDSDTQYF.

The V call is TRBV18, the J call TRBJ2-7; 10 bases are a match to TRBD1. Germline CDR1 KGHSH, CDR2 LQKENI. The V segment lost 6 bases and the J segment 4 bases; nucleotides outside the gene matches: 6. The CDR3 totals 14 residues. The CDR3 sequence: CASSRPGQGYEQYF. CDR3 DNA sequence: TGTGCCAGCTCCCGCCCGGGACAGGGGTACGAGCAGTACTTC.

Only one count was recorded for this clone. The sample has other DNA sequences that encode this CDR3 too. CDR3 residues: CASSLAKESPLHF. CDR3 nucleotides: TGTGCCAGCAGTTTAGCCAAGGAGTCACCCCTCCACTTT. The rearrangement joins TRBV12-3 or TRBV12-4 to TRBJ1-6; D is ambiguous. Trimming removed 0 bases at V and 10 bases at J, with 7 bases between. The CDR3 is 13 amino acids.

CDR3 sequence reads: CASSQADTNTEAFF. CDR3 in DNA: TGCGCCAGCAGCCAAGCGGACACGAACACTGAAGCTTTCTTT. The chain couples TRBV4-1 to TRBJ1-1; D possibly corresponds to TRBD1 (5 bases). V was pared by 1 base and J by 1 base, with 7 bases between. The germline V gene has CDR1 MGHRA and CDR2 YSYEKL. The CDR3 is 14 residues long.

The V gene is TRBV6-6, the J gene TRBJ2-3; 8 bases match TRBD2. V shed 8 bases, J shed 3 bases, and the junction held 7 bases outside the gene matches. The CDR3 totals 14 residues. Germline loops: CDR1 MNHNY, CDR2 SVGAGI (reference sequence). For the CDR3, the DNA is TGTGCCAGCTATGGCGGGGGGCCAACAGATACGCAGTATTTT. It yields the protein CASYGGGPTDTQYF.